These T cell receptor beta chains were read from a single sample in a study of T cell repertoires in cytomegalovirus infection. TCRdb used MiXCR to reprocess the reads, holding one entry per CDR3 protein. The repertoire has tens of thousands of distinct CDR3 sequences, around 18% of them found once; the top ten carry about a quarter. Antigens of these TCRs are unknown. The sample was CD8+ T cells from cultured PBMCs, taken from culture after CMV antigen stimulation. These receptor sequences come from a human donor in good health (CMV status not recorded). Some clones in this sample may be carry-over from other donors' samples. CDR3s include the opening cysteine and the closing phenylalanine or tryptophan. A D gene is named only where the DNA matches it firmly. Rows give clone size only sometimes, using once, few, many, or a class for an expanded clone.

len: 15; abundance: -; d_gene: TRBD1; j_gene: TRBJ2-5; v_gene: TRBV28; CDR3aa: CASKRDRANERTQYF; CDR3nt: TGTGCCAGCAAACGGGACAGGGCGAATGAACGGACCCAGTACTTC
len: 16; abundance: once; d_gene: TRBD2; j_gene: TRBJ2-3; v_gene: TRBV6-2/TRBV6-3; CDR3aa: CASRPSGLAVTDTQYF; CDR3nt: TGTGCCAGCAGACCCTCGGGACTAGCGGTCACAGATACGCAGTATTTT
len: 12; abundance: -; d_gene: -; j_gene: TRBJ2-1; v_gene: TRBV7-6; CDR3aa: CASSLSYNEQFF; CDR3nt: TGTGCCAGCAGCTTATCTTACAATGAGCAGTTCTTC
len: 13; abundance: few; d_gene: -; j_gene: TRBJ2-5; v_gene: TRBV7-9; CDR3aa: CASSLGAEETQYF; CDR3nt: TGTGCCAGCAGCTTAGGAGCGGAAGAGACCCAGTACTTC
len: 14; abundance: -; d_gene: -; j_gene: TRBJ2-1; v_gene: TRBV11-1; CDR3aa: CASSSSGTANEQFF; CDR3nt: TGTGCCAGCAGCTCCTCAGGGACGGCAAATGAGCAGTTCTTC
len: 16; abundance: few; d_gene: -; j_gene: TRBJ2-2; v_gene: TRBV7-6; CDR3aa: CASSLYPGRDTGGLFF; CDR3nt: TGTGCCAGCAGCTTATACCCAGGGAGGGACACCGGGGGGCTGTTTTTT
len: 15; abundance: many; d_gene: -; j_gene: TRBJ1-2; v_gene: TRBV4-3; CDR3aa: CASSQELASIPGYTF; CDR3nt: TGCGCCAGCAGCCAAGAATTAGCATCTATTCCTGGCTACACCTTC
len: 12; abundance: few; d_gene: -; j_gene: TRBJ2-5; v_gene: TRBV7-2; CDR3aa: CASSRWPGAQYF; CDR3nt: TGTGCCAGCAGTAGATGGCCCGGGGCCCAGTACTTC
len: 15; abundance: few; d_gene: -; j_gene: TRBJ1-5; v_gene: TRBV6-5; CDR3aa: CASSPRHDSNQPQHF; CDR3nt: TGTGCCAGCAGTCCCCGACACGATAGCAATCAGCCCCAGCATTTT
len: 13; abundance: few; d_gene: -; j_gene: TRBJ1-1; v_gene: TRBV6-5; CDR3aa: CASNQGLNTEAFF; CDR3nt: TGTGCCAGCAACCAGGGGTTGAACACTGAAGCTTTCTTT
len: 16; abundance: many; d_gene: TRBD1; j_gene: TRBJ1-1; v_gene: TRBV7-6; CDR3aa: CASSLGVTGWDTEAFF; CDR3nt: TGTGCCAGCAGCTTAGGGGTGACAGGGTGGGACACTGAAGCTTTCTTT
len: 15; abundance: -; d_gene: TRBD1; j_gene: TRBJ2-4; v_gene: TRBV12-3/TRBV12-4; CDR3aa: CASSFRDRGISIQYF; CDR3nt: TGTGCCAGCAGTTTTAGGGACAGGGGGATAAGCATTCAGTACTTC
len: 15; abundance: few; d_gene: -; j_gene: TRBJ2-5; v_gene: TRBV7-2; CDR3aa: CASSLGRGLQETQYF; CDR3nt: TGTGCCAGCAGCTTAGGACGCGGACTACAAGAGACCCAGTACTTC
len: 15; abundance: -; d_gene: TRBD2; j_gene: TRBJ2-5; v_gene: TRBV3-1; CDR3aa: CASSQAGLAKETQYF; CDR3nt: TGTGCCAGCAGCCAAGCAGGACTAGCAAAGGAGACCCAGTACTTC
len: 15; abundance: few; d_gene: -; j_gene: TRBJ1-1; v_gene: TRBV5-1; CDR3aa: CASSPEWAGKTEAFF; CDR3nt: TGCGCCAGCAGCCCCGAGTGGGCAGGGAAGACTGAAGCTTTCTTT
len: 13; abundance: few; d_gene: TRBD2; j_gene: TRBJ2-3; v_gene: TRBV2; CDR3aa: CASWAGVTDTQYF; CDR3nt: TGTGCCAGCTGGGCGGGGGTCACAGATACGCAGTATTTT
len: 14; abundance: -; d_gene: -; j_gene: TRBJ1-6; v_gene: TRBV7-9; CDR3aa: CASSTAWGNSPLHF; CDR3nt: TGTGCCAGCAGCACGGCTTGGGGGAATTCACCCCTCCACTTT
len: 14; abundance: few; d_gene: -; j_gene: TRBJ1-6; v_gene: TRBV27; CDR3aa: CASSPAQAVSPLHF; CDR3nt: TGTGCCAGCAGTCCAGCCCAAGCGGTTTCACCCCTCCACTTT
len: 17; abundance: once; d_gene: -; j_gene: TRBJ2-3; v_gene: TRBV7-9; CDR3aa: CASSFPGTRGPTDTQYF; CDR3nt: TGTGCCAGCAGCTTTCCTGGGACCCGGGGGCCCACAGATACGCAGTATTTT
len: 13; abundance: -; d_gene: -; j_gene: TRBJ2-5; v_gene: TRBV7-9; CDR3aa: CASSLWTEETQYF; CDR3nt: TGTGCCAGCAGCTTGTGGACGGAAGAGACCCAGTACTTC
len: 13; abundance: -; d_gene: -; j_gene: TRBJ1-1; v_gene: TRBV27; CDR3aa: CASTRGGDTEAFF; CDR3nt: TGTGCCAGCACCCGTGGAGGGGACACTGAAGCTTTCTTT
len: 13; abundance: few; d_gene: -; j_gene: TRBJ2-5; v_gene: TRBV7-2; CDR3aa: CASSQGGQETQYF; CDR3nt: TGTGCCAGCAGCCAGGGGGGTCAAGAGACCCAGTACTTC
len: 15; abundance: -; d_gene: -; j_gene: TRBJ1-3; v_gene: TRBV4-1; CDR3aa: CASSQESHSGNTIYF; CDR3nt: TGCGCCAGCAGCCAAGAGTCCCACTCTGGAAACACCATATATTTT
len: 13; abundance: -; d_gene: TRBD1; j_gene: TRBJ2-7; v_gene: TRBV7-2; CDR3aa: CASSSTGNYEQYF; CDR3nt: TGTGCCAGCAGTTCGACAGGGAACTACGAGCAGTACTTC
len: 17; abundance: many; d_gene: TRBD2; j_gene: TRBJ2-1; v_gene: TRBV2; CDR3aa: CASSLATGTSGANEQFF; CDR3nt: TGTGCCAGCAGTCTTGCCACCGGGACTAGCGGGGCTAATGAGCAGTTCTTC
len: 13; abundance: -; d_gene: -; j_gene: TRBJ2-3; v_gene: TRBV7-6; CDR3aa: CAASDRPTDTQYF; CDR3nt: TGTGCCGCTTCGGACCGACCCACAGATACGCAGTATTTT
len: 13; abundance: many; d_gene: TRBD1; j_gene: TRBJ2-7; v_gene: TRBV7-9; CDR3aa: CASSPGQGHEQYF; CDR3nt: TGTGCCAGCAGCCCGGGACAGGGCCACGAGCAGTACTTC
len: 16; abundance: -; d_gene: -; j_gene: TRBJ1-5; v_gene: TRBV7-2; CDR3aa: CASSLLVGQSNQPQHF; CDR3nt: TGTGCCAGCAGCTTACTTGTCGGTCAGAGCAATCAGCCCCAGCATTTT
len: 21; abundance: few; d_gene: -; j_gene: TRBJ2-2; v_gene: TRBV7-3; CDR3aa: CASSLARVGAGKRPNTGELFF; CDR3nt: TGTGCCAGCAGCTTAGCCCGGGTGGGCGCGGGGAAGAGGCCGAACACCGGGGAGCTGTTTTTT
len: 14; abundance: -; d_gene: -; j_gene: TRBJ1-2; v_gene: TRBV5-6; CDR3aa: CASSSGASNYGYTF; CDR3nt: TGTGCCAGCAGCTCAGGGGCTTCGAACTATGGCTACACCTTC
len: 14; abundance: few; d_gene: -; j_gene: TRBJ2-2; v_gene: TRBV5-4; CDR3aa: CASSRMAGPGELFF; CDR3nt: TGTGCCAGCAGCCGGATGGCCGGGCCCGGGGAGCTGTTTTTT
len: 13; abundance: few; d_gene: -; j_gene: TRBJ2-7; v_gene: TRBV20-1; CDR3aa: CSARPDGSYEQYF; CDR3nt: TGCAGTGCGAGGCCGGACGGGTCCTACGAGCAGTACTTC
len: 15; abundance: -; d_gene: TRBD2; j_gene: TRBJ2-5; v_gene: TRBV7-2; CDR3aa: CASSLGAGGQETQYF; CDR3nt: TGTGCCAGCAGCTTAGGGGCGGGGGGGCAAGAGACCCAGTACTTC
len: 12; abundance: -; d_gene: -; j_gene: TRBJ1-1; v_gene: TRBV9; CDR3aa: CASSAGGTEALF; CDR3nt: TGTGCCAGCAGCGCCGGGGGGACTGAAGCTCTCTTT
len: 13; abundance: few; d_gene: -; j_gene: TRBJ2-7; v_gene: TRBV7-9; CDR3aa: CASLGGPDYEQYF; CDR3nt: TGTGCCAGCCTGGGGGGTCCGGACTACGAGCAGTACTTC
len: 15; abundance: few; d_gene: -; j_gene: TRBJ2-1; v_gene: TRBV7-2; CDR3aa: CASMLSTGPYNEQFF; CDR3nt: TGTGCCAGCATGCTTAGTACAGGACCCTACAATGAGCAGTTCTTC
len: 15; abundance: -; d_gene: -; j_gene: TRBJ2-2; v_gene: TRBV7-9; CDR3aa: CASSPGRPNTGELFF; CDR3nt: TGTGCCAGCAGCCCGGGACGGCCGAACACCGGGGAGCTGTTTTTT